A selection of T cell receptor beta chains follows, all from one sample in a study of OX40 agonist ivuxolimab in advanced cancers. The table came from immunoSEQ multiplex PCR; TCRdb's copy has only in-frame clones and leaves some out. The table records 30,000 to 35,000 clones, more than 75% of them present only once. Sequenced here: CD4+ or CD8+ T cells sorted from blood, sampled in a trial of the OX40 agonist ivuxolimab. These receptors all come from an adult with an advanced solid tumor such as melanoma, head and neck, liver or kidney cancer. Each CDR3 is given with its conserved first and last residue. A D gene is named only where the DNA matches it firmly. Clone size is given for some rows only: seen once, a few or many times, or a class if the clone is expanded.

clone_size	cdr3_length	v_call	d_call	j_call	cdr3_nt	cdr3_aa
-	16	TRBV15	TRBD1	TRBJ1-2	TGTGCCACCAGCAGGGAATTAGGGACAGTTGTTAATGGCTACACCTTC	CATSRELGTVVNGYTF
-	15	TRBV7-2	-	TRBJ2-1	TGTGCCAGCAGTCCTGCCGGGTGGGGGGACAATGAGCAGTTCTTC	CASSPAGWGDNEQFF
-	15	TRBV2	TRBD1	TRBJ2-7	TGTGCCAGCAGTGAACCCGGACAGGGGGCTACTCGGCAGTACTTC	CASSEPGQGATRQYF
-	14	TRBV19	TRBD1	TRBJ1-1	TGTGCCAGTAGTTACAGGGGGGCGAACACTGAAGCTTTCTTT	CASSYRGANTEAFF
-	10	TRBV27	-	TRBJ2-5	TGTGCCAGCAGTTGGGAGACCCAGTACTTC	CASSWETQYF
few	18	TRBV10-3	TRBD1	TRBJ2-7	TGTGCCATCAGCCCCGGGACAGGGTTGATTCCGGCCGGGGACGAGCAGTACTTC	CAISPGTGLIPAGDEQYF
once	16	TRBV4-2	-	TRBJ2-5	TGTGCCAGCAGCCAAGATCTTTGGGGGGCGCAGGAGACCCAGTACTTC	CASSQDLWGAQETQYF
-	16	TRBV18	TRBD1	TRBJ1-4	TGTGCCAGCTCACCACCGGACAGGGCAACTAATGAAAAACTGTTTTTT	CASSPPDRATNEKLFF
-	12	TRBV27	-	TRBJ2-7	TGTGCCAGCAGTTTACCTGGCTACGAGCAGTACTTC	CASSLPGYEQYF
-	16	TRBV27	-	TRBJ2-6	TGTGCCAGCAGTTTAATAGCAGGGTCTGGGGCCAACGTCCTGACTTTC	CASSLIAGSGANVLTF
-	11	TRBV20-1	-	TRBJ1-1	TGCAGTGCTATTAGTGGGTCTGAAGCTTTCTTT	CSAISGSEAFF
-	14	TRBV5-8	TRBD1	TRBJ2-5	TGTGCCAGCAGCTTTTGGGGACAGGATGAGACCCAGTACTTC	CASSFWGQDETQYF
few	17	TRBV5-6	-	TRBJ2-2	TGTGCCAGCAGCTTGCCGAGAACCGGGAGAGACACCGGGGAGCTGTTTTTT	CASSLPRTGRDTGELFF
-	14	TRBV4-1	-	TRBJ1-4	TGCGCCAGCAGCCAATCCCGGGACTCTGAAAAACTGTTTTTT	CASSQSRDSEKLFF
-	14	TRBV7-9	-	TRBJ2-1	TGTGCCAGCTCCATAGGGAATGCCTACAATGAGCAGTTCTTC	CASSIGNAYNEQFF
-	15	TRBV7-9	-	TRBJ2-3	TGTGCCAGCAGCGTGCCTTTAGGGCCCACAGATACGCAGTATTTT	CASSVPLGPTDTQYF
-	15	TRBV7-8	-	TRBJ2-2	TGTGCCAGCGGATTAGTACAGGGGAACACCGGGGAGCTGTTTTTT	CASGLVQGNTGELFF
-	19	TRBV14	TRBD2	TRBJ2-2	TGTGCCAGCAGCCAAGATCATGGGACTAGCCCTTCCATCTTGGGGGAGCTGTTTTTT	CASSQDHGTSPSILGELFF
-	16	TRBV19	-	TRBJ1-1	TGTGCCAGTAGTATAGGAGAGGAGATGAGGAACACTGAAGCTTTCTTT	CASSIGEEMRNTEAFF
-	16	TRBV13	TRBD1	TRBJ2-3	TGTGCCAGCAGCTCGGGACAGGGTGGGGCACAGGATACGCAGTATTTT	CASSSGQGGAQDTQYF
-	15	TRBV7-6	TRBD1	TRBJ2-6	TGTGCCAGCAGCGATACAGGGGCTGGGGCCAACGTCCTGACTTTC	CASSDTGAGANVLTF
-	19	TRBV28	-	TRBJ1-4	TGTGCCAGCAGTGGCCCCTACGGATCAGACCCTGCCGCTAATGAAAAACTGTTTTTT	CASSGPYGSDPAANEKLFF
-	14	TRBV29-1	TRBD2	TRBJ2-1	TGCAGCGTTGAATACACTAGCGACTACAATGAGCAGTTCTTC	CSVEYTSDYNEQFF
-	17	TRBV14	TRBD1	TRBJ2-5	TGTGCCAGCAGCCAAGATCTGAGCCGGGACAGTCAAGAGACCCAGTACTTC	CASSQDLSRDSQETQYF
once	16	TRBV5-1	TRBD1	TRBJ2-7	TGCGCCAGCAGCCCGGCCCCCCAGGGGGCGGTTTACGAGCAGTACTTC	CASSPAPQGAVYEQYF
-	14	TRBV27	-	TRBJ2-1	TGTGCCAGCAGTTTATCCAGGGACGGCAATGAGCAGTTCTTC	CASSLSRDGNEQFF
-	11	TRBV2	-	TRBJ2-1	TGTGCCAGCAGTGAGGGCAATGAGCAGTTCTTC	CASSEGNEQFF
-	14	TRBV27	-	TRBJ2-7	TGTGCCAGCAGTCCGACAGGCTTGTCCTACGAGCAGTACTTC	CASSPTGLSYEQYF
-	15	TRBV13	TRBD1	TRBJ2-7	TGTGCCAGCAGCCCAGGCGGGACAGGGTTACGAGAACAGTACTTC	CASSPGGTGLREQYF
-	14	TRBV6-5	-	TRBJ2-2	TGTGCCAGCAGTTATACAGGGAGCGCCGAGGAGCTGTTTTTT	CASSYTGSAEELFF
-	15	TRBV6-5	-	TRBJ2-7	TGTGCCAGCAGTTACTCGATTACAGACTCCTACGAGCAGTACTTC	CASSYSITDSYEQYF
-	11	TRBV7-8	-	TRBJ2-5	TGTGCCAGCAGCCAGAGCGAGACCCAGTACTTC	CASSQSETQYF
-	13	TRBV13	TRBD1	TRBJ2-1	TGTGCCAGCAGCTCGGGACAGGACAATGAGCAGTTCTTC	CASSSGQDNEQFF
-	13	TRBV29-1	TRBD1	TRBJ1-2	TGCAGCGCAGCCAGGGAGGGGGCGGGTGGCTACACCTTC	CSAAREGAGGYTF
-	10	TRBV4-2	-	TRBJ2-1	TGTGCCAGCGGGGACAATGAGCAGTTCTTC	CASGDNEQFF
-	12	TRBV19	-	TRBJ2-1	TGTGCCAGTAGTCCTGCAGCGAATGAGCAGTTCTTC	CASSPAANEQFF
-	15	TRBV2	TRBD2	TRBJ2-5	TGTGCCAGCAGTCGGATGGGGACTAATCAAGAGACCCAGTACTTC	CASSRMGTNQETQYF
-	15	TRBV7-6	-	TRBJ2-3	TGTGCCAGCACCCGGTGGGGGGTAAGCACAGATACGCAGTATTTT	CASTRWGVSTDTQYF
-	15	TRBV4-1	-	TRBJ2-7	TGCGCCAGCAGCCCGATGGCGGGTGGGACCTACGAGCAGTACTTC	CASSPMAGGTYEQYF
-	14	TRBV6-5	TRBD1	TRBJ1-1	TGTGCCAGCACCGACCGGGACAGAAACACTGAAGCTTTCTTT	CASTDRDRNTEAFF
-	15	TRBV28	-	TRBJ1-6	TGTGCCAGCAGTTTAAGCAGGGGCATCAATTCACCCCTCCACTTT	CASSLSRGINSPLHF
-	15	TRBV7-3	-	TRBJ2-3	TGTGCCAGCAGCTTAACAGGGGGTGGTGCAGATACGCAGTATTTT	CASSLTGGGADTQYF
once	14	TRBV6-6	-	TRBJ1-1	TGTGCCAGCAGACCATTCACCTTGAACACTGAAGCTTTCTTT	CASRPFTLNTEAFF
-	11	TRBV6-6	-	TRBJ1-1	TGTGCCAGCAGTAGGGATGGTGAAGCTTTCTTT	CASSRDGEAFF
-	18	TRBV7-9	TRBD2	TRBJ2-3	TGTGCCAGCAGCTTGCAAGGGCTAGCGGCGGGAATAACAGATACGCAGTATTTT	CASSLQGLAAGITDTQYF
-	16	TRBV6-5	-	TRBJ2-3	TGTGCCAGCAGTTACTCGCCATCTACTAGCACAGATACGCAGTATTTT	CASSYSPSTSTDTQYF
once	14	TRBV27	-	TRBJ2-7	TGTGCCAGCAGTTTATCAGTGAGGGCCTACGAGCAGTACTTC	CASSLSVRAYEQYF
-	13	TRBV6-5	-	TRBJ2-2	TGTGCCAGCATAGGTCGGACACCCGGGGAGCTGTTTTTT	CASIGRTPGELFF
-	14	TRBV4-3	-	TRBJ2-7	TGCGCCAGCAGCCAAGAACGGCAAGGCCACGAGCAGTACTTC	CASSQERQGHEQYF
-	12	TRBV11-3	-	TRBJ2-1	TGTGCCAGCGCCTCCTCGGGGAATGAGCAGTTCTTC	CASASSGNEQFF
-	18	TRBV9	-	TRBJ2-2	TGTGCCAGCAGCGTAGAAGGTAGTGGTATAACGGGCACCGGGGAGCTGTTTTTT	CASSVEGSGITGTGELFF
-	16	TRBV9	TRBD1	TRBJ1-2	TGTGCCAGCAGCGCCCCCCTCCCAACAGGGGACTATGGCTACACCTTC	CASSAPLPTGDYGYTF
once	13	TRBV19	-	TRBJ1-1	TGTGCCAGTAGTATGGGGATCAGTGATGAAGCTTTCTTT	CASSMGISDEAFF
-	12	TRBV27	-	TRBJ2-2	TGTGCCAGCAGTTTCATCTCCGGGGAGCTGTTTTTT	CASSFISGELFF
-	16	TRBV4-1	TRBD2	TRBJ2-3	TGCGCCAGCAGCTCCGTGTCGGGGGGGTACACAGATACGCAGTATTTT	CASSSVSGGYTDTQYF
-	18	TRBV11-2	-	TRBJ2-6	TGTGCCAGCAGCTCTTACTACTCTGCAGTCTCTGGGGCCAACGTCCTGACTTTC	CASSSYYSAVSGANVLTF
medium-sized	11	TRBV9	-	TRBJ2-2	TGTGCCAGCAGCGTAGCTGGGGAGCTGTTTTTT	CASSVAGELFF
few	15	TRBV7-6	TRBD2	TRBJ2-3	TGTGCCAGCAGCTTACCCCGGGGGGTCACAGATACGCAGTATTTT	CASSLPRGVTDTQYF
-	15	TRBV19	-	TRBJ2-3	TGTGCCAGTACCCCCCGGGTGGTGGGCACAGATACGCAGTATTTT	CASTPRVVGTDTQYF